The clone carrying this TCR beta chain was picked up one time. Its antigen is currently unknown. The germline CDR1 and CDR2 sequences are SGHVS and FNYEAQ. The CDR3 spans 13 residues. V gave up 5 bases and J gave up 3 bases, with 11 bases separating them. This sample was included in a study of response to subunit inactivated influenza vaccine. Findings and limits, study-wide: The study's authors posited that every seasonal influenza vaccination enlists few new T cells.

TCRdb reprocessed the RT-PCR reads via MiXCR and lists one record per CDR3 protein. Of about 530,000 distinct CDR3 sequences in the sample, 10% to 15% were seen once. The clonotype originates from a man between 50 and 59 years old who received an inactivated influenza vaccine. Sample: PBMCs from blood, taken on the day of vaccination. This sequence joins TRBV7-6 and TRBJ2-7, with no clear D. Written as DNA, the CDR3 is TGTGCCAGCAGCCCGCAAGAGAGCTACGAGCAGTACTTC. It encodes CASSPQESYEQYF.